These 11 T cell receptor beta chains were sequenced from one sample in a study of shared clonotypes between healthy human individuals (dated by TCRdb to the early 2020s). Receptor libraries were prepared by the immunoSEQ multiplex PCR assay. TCRdb limited this immuneACCESS table to in-frame rearrangements with V and J called. A share of clones is missing; checked studies link under half to unresolved V genes, and the rest is unexplained. The sample data list some 660,000 clones, and approximately 73% of these were observed just once. The top ten constitute roughly 2% of the sample. Material: memory CD4+ T cells sorted from blood. The cell subset or site label for this specimen denotes: CD45RA-negative fraction. The receptors shown here come from a woman aged 25 to 39 in good health.

The chain recombines TRBV4-1 with TRBJ1-1; D is ambiguous. From germline, CDR1 is MGHRA and CDR2 YSYEKL. The CDR3 extends over 15 amino acids. Trimming stripped 2 bases from V and 1 base from J, with 11 bases between. DNA of the CDR3: TGCGCCAGCAGCCAAATTCCGGGCCCGAACACTGAAGCTTTCTTT. This sequence encodes CASSQIPGPNTEAFF.

V gene TRBV7-2 combines with J gene TRBJ2-1, with unresolved D. Between the trimmed V and J ends, which lost 1 base and 1 base, there was a span of 5 bases. CDR3 length: 14 amino acids. Germline V gives CDR1 SGHTA, CDR2 FQGNSA. The CDR3 protein is CASSLVVSYNEQFF. The DNA of the CDR3 is TGTGCCAGCAGCTTAGTCGTTTCCTACAATGAGCAGTTCTTC.

This chain uses TRBV11-2 with TRBJ2-7, with TRBD2 matching 11 bases. This CDR3 contains 14 residues. Trimming took 5 bases from V and 4 from J; bases not matched to a gene: 4. CDR1 and CDR2 (germline): SGHAT, FQNNGV. The DNA for the CDR3 is TGTGCCAGCAGCATAGCGGGAGGGTCTTACGAGCAGTACTTC. Residues: CASSIAGGSYEQYF. Variable domain in full (rest from reference TRBV11-2 and TRBJ2-7): EAGVAQSPRYKIIEKRQSVAFWCNPISGHATLYWYQQILGQGPKLLIQFQNNGVVDDSQLPKDRFSAERLKGVDSTLKIQPAKLEDSAVYLCASSIAGGSYEQYFGPGTRLTVT.

The sample holds a few counts of this clone. V usage is TRBV19 and J usage is TRBJ1-5, with D tentatively TRBD1 (6 bases). V lost 6 bases to trimming and J lost 7 bases, with 19 bases between them. The germline V gene has CDR1 LNHDA and CDR2 SQIVND (reference sequence). CDR3 length equals 15 residues. Here the CDR3 reads CASSTSTGTWQPQHF. The CDR3 DNA reads as TGTGCCAGTAGCACGTCGACAGGCACCTGGCAGCCCCAGCATTTT.

The CDR3 is CASSSGQGHGYTF. In DNA, the CDR3 is TGTGCCAGCAGCTCAGGACAGGGGCATGGCTACACCTTC. The chain links TRBV7-9 to TRBJ1-2; TRBD1 matches 9 bases. Germline V lookup: CDR1 SEHNR, CDR2 FQNEAQ (reference sequence). The CDR3 spans 13 residues. Germline trimming cut 4 bases from V and 6 bases from J; bases unmatched to any gene: 3.

The CDR3 nucleotides are TGTGCCAGCAGTGAACAGGGCGCTGGGGCCAACGTCCTGACTTTC. As protein: CASSEQGAGANVLTF. The rearrangement joins TRBV25-1 to TRBJ2-6; maybe TRBD1 (5 bases). V gave up 2 bases and J gave up 2 bases, with 7 bases separating them. The CDR3 length is 15 residues. CDR1 and CDR2 from the germline V gene are MGHDK and SYGVNS.

The chain employs TRBV28 and TRBJ2-2, with D uncertain. There are 16 residues in the CDR3. Trimming removed 4 bases from V and 0 bases from J, with 12 bases in between. From germline, CDR1 is MDHEN and CDR2 SYDVKM. CDR3 DNA sequence: TGTGCCAGCAGTTCCCTTCGTATGACGAACACCGGGGAGCTGTTTTTT. This gives the protein CASSSLRMTNTGELFF.

In this sample, this clone turned up a few times. J is TRBJ2-3 and V is TRBV14; perhaps TRBD1 as D (5 bases). The germline V gene encodes CDR1 SGHDN and CDR2 FVKESK. The length of the CDR3 is 14 residues. Trimming removed 3 bases from V and 6 bases from J, with 13 bases in between. CDR3 amino acids: CASSHDSRRDTQYF. CDR3 in DNA: TGTGCCAGCAGCCACGACAGCCGTCGGGATACGCAGTATTTT.

This clone has a count of ten or more. CDR3 sequence reads: CASKGRADTDTQYF. Here the CDR3 DNA reads TGTGCCAGCAAGGGCAGGGCCGACACAGATACGCAGTATTTT. This sequence joins TRBV6-1 and TRBJ2-3; possibly TRBD1 for D (5 bases). CDR1 and CDR2 from the germline V gene are MNHNS and SASEGT. The length of the CDR3 is 14 residues. Trimming pared 7 bases from V and 2 bases from J, leaving 13 bases between.

The rearrangement links TRBV21-1 to TRBJ2-1; the table assigns TRBD1, which was not confirmed against the DNA. TRBV21-1 is a pseudogene. CDR3 size: 15 residues. The CDR3 loop reads CASNQGQPTGDEQFF. The CDR3, as DNA: TGTGCCAGCAACCAGGGACAACCAACCGGGGATGAGCAGTTCTTC.

The DNA for the CDR3 is TGTGCCAGCAGTTCAGCAGGGACCACCCCTTCGGGTGAGCAGTACTTC. The encoded protein is CASSSAGTTPSGEQYF. The chain links TRBV28 to TRBJ2-7, with D perhaps matching TRBD1 or TRBD2 (5 bases each). Germline values: CDR1 MDHEN, CDR2 SYDVKM. The CDR3 totals 16 residues. Trimming stripped 4 bases from V and 7 bases from J, with 23 bases between.